This TCR beta chain was captured in a study of shared clonotypes between healthy human individuals. Study observations and caveats: It was the non-shared clonotypes that had lower generation probabilities than clonotypes shared by all four donors. Represented diversity (both genetic and exposure-history) was limited by the small number of donors.

Sequencing was at deep level. Clones were sequenced by immunoSEQ multiplex PCR, and TCRdb holds only the in-frame ones, with some missing. This table has around 650,000 clones, about 96% appearing once. With 4 bases removed from V and 6 bases from J, the gap between germline ends came to 7 bases. The V gene's germline CDR1 is MDHEN and CDR2 SYDVKM. The length of the CDR3 is 12 residues. CD45RO-negative CD8 cells positively selected for CCR7 made up the naive population, which excluded terminally differentiated effector memory CD45RA+ cells. Caucasian adults residing in Nashville, Tennessee made up all the donors. A note on this clone: The target antigen is unknown.

This receptor was identified in a woman in her twenties or thirties in good health. This chain joins TRBV28 and TRBJ1-5, with D tentatively TRBD1 (5 bases). The sample was naive CD8+ T cells sorted from blood. The CDR3 protein is CASSWGSQPQHF. CDR3 DNA sequence: TGTGCCAGCAGTTGGGGGAGTCAGCCCCAGCATTTT.